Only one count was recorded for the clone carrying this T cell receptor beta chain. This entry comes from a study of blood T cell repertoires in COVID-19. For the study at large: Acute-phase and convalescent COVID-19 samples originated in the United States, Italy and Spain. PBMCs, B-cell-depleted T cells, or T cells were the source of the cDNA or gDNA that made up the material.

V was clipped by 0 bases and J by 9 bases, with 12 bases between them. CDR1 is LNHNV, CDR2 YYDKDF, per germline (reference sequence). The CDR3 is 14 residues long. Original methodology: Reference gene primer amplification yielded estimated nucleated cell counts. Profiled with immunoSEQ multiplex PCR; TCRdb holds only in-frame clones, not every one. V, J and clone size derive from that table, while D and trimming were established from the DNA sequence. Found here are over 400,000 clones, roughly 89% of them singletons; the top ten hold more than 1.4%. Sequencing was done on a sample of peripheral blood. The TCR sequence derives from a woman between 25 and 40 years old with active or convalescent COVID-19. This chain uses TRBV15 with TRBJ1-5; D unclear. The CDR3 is CATSRDATRRPQHF. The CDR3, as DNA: TGTGCCACCAGCAGAGACGCTACACGGAGGCCCCAGCATTTT.